One sample yielded the 31 T cell receptor beta chains listed below, sequenced in a study of control samples from healthy donors and cancer patients. Repertoires were generated with immunoSEQ multiplex PCR, while TCRdb's copy carries only in-frame clones and drops some. This sample has tens of thousands of clones, with more than 75% found just once. Sequencing used PBMCs. These receptors originate from a woman between 50 and 59 years old with head and neck cancer.

V usage is TRBV18 and J usage is TRBJ1-5; TRBD1 matches 7 bases. The CDR3 length is 15 residues. Losses at the gene ends were 2 bases for V and 4 bases for J; bases not matched to a gene: 5. The germline gives CDR1 KGHSH, CDR2 LQKENI. The CDR3 region is CASSPLAGGNQPQHF. The CDR3 DNA follows: TGTGCCAGCTCACCATTGGCAGGGGGGAATCAGCCCCAGCATTTT.

The chain joins TRBV6-1 to TRBJ2-3; D could derive from TRBD1 or TRBD2 (6 bases each). V gave up 2 bases and J gave up 9 bases, with 12 bases separating them. Germline V gives CDR1 MNHNS, CDR2 SASEGT. CDR3 length equals 13 residues. The CDR3 DNA sequence: TGTGCCAGCAGTGAAATAAGGGGGGACACGCAGTATTTT. Translation gives CASSEIRGDTQYF.

This rearrangement joins TRBV15 to TRBJ2-6, with D maybe TRBD1 (6 bases). The CDR3 totals 16 residues. V shed 3 bases and J shed 0 bases, with 9 bases lying between them. CDR1 LNHNV and CDR2 YYDKDF come from the germline V gene (reference sequence). CDR3 nucleotides: TGTGCCACCAGCAGGGAACAGGGCTCTGGGGCCAACGTCCTGACTTTC. Its translation: CATSREQGSGANVLTF.

The chain couples TRBV19 to TRBJ1-2, with D tentatively TRBD1 (5 bases). From germline, CDR1 is LNHDA and CDR2 SQIVND (reference sequence). Trimming left V 4 bases short and J 8 bases short, with 14 bases between. This CDR3 comprises 13 residues. The CDR3 DNA is TGTGCCAGTAGTACCCCCAGGGATTCCGGCTACACCTTC. Translated: CASSTPRDSGYTF. The entire variable domain, with the rest obtained from reference TRBV19 and TRBJ1-2, is as follows: DGGITQSPKYLFRKEGQNVTLSCEQNLNHDAMYWYRQDPGQGLRLIYYSQIVNDFQKGDIAEGYSVSREKKESFPLTVTSAQKNPTAFYLCASSTPRDSGYTFGSGTRLTVV.

V and J are TRBV5-4 and TRBJ2-2; TRBD1 is a possible D gene (6 bases). V lost 4 bases and J 5 bases, leaving 12 bases between the germline ends. CDR1 and CDR2 from the germline V gene are SGHNT and YYREEE (reference sequence). This CDR3 has 14 residues. Here the CDR3 DNA reads TGTGCCAGCAGCCCGTTACAGGGTACCGGGGAGCTGTTTTTT. Protein sequence: CASSPLQGTGELFF.

This clone came up a few times. This chain uses TRBV2 with TRBJ1-1; 10 positions agree with TRBD1. CDR1 and CDR2 (germline): SNHLY, FYNNEI. CDR3 length: 14 amino acids. V was pared by 4 bases and J by 9 bases, with 8 bases of the junction left unmatched. This chain's CDR3 is CASSGSGTGAKAFF. For the CDR3, the DNA is TGTGCCAGCAGTGGATCCGGGACAGGGGCCAAAGCTTTCTTT.

The chain uses TRBV4-1 and TRBJ1-2, with no clear D. CDR1 is MGHRA and CDR2 is YSYEKL in the germline V gene. Trimming pared 1 base from V and 4 bases from J, leaving 10 bases between. CDR3 size: 14 residues. The CDR3, as DNA: TGCGCCAGCAGCCAAGGAGCAGACCGCTATGGCTACACCTTC. Residues: CASSQGADRYGYTF.

The chain recombines TRBV5-5 with TRBJ1-4; D remains unclear. The CDR3 totals 15 residues. V shed 1 base and J shed 3 bases, with 10 bases lying between them. Germline values: CDR1 SGHKS, CDR2 YYEKEE (reference sequence). CDR3 residues: CASSLRAGSNEKLFF. The CDR3 DNA reads as TGTGCCAGCAGCTTGCGGGCAGGATCTAATGAAAAACTGTTTTTT.

The chain carries TRBV3-1 (or the pseudogene TRBV3-2) and TRBJ1-1; D not resolved. From germline, CDR1 is LGHDT and CDR2 YNNKEL (reference sequence). The CDR3 runs to 13 residues. With 2 bases removed from V and 1 base from J, the gap between germline ends came to 5 bases. CDR3 in amino acids: CASSQRENTEAFF. The CDR3 DNA reads as TGTGCCAGCAGCCAAAGGGAGAACACTGAAGCTTTCTTT.

The J gene is TRBJ2-5, the V gene TRBV27; D not certain. Germline V gene data show CDR1 as MNHEY and CDR2 as SMNVEV (reference sequence). Trimming left V 0 bases short and J 5 bases short, with 4 bases between. The CDR3 contains 12 residues. CDR3 loop: CASSLSGETQYF. The CDR3 DNA reads TGTGCCAGCAGTTTATCCGGGGAGACCCAGTACTTC.

The chain carries TRBV4-1 and TRBJ2-3; D remains ambiguous. Trimming removed 0 bases from V and 1 base from J, with 8 bases in between. This CDR3 spans 15 amino acids. Looked up from germline, CDR1 is MGHRA and CDR2 is YSYEKL. CDR3 loop: CASSQDGVGTDTQYF. The CDR3 DNA follows: TGCGCCAGCAGCCAAGATGGGGTCGGCACAGATACGCAGTATTTT.

This chain connects TRBV11-2 to TRBJ2-7; D possibly corresponds to TRBD1 (5 bases). V was cut by 5 bases and J by 3 bases, with 8 bases left in between. This CDR3 contains 12 residues. Germline V lookup: CDR1 SGHAT, CDR2 FQNNGV. In DNA, the CDR3 is TGTGCCAGCAGCCCAGGGATCTACGAGCAGTACTTC. Protein: CASSPGIYEQYF. The variable domain in full, with the rest retrieved from reference TRBV11-2 and TRBJ2-7, is EAGVAQSPRYKIIEKRQSVAFWCNPISGHATLYWYQQILGQGPKLLIQFQNNGVVDDSQLPKDRFSAERLKGVDSTLKIQPAKLEDSAVYLCASSPGIYEQYFGPGTRLTVT.

The V call is TRBV4-2, the J call TRBJ2-1; no clear D. The germline V gene has CDR1 LGHNA and CDR2 YNFKEQ. V shed 0 bases and J shed 13 bases, with 13 bases lying between them. The CDR3 spans 13 residues. CDR3: CASSQEEMPRQFF. CDR3 in DNA: TGTGCCAGCAGCCAAGAGGAAATGCCGCGACAGTTCTTC.

The CDR3 nucleotides are TGTGCCAGCCAGGGGGGGCAGGGCCTCTCCTACAATGAGCAGTTCTTC. Its protein product is CASQGGQGLSYNEQFF. V and J are TRBV2 and TRBJ2-1; D is tentatively TRBD1 or TRBD2 (7 bases each). The CDR3 has 16 amino acids. The germline V gene encodes CDR1 SNHLY and CDR2 FYNNEI. Between the trimmed V and J ends, which lost 8 bases and 0 bases, there was a span of 17 bases.

The chain is built from TRBV28 and TRBJ1-2; maybe TRBD1 (6 bases). The CDR3 spans 16 residues. Trimming left V 3 bases short and J 4 bases short, with 18 bases between. Per the germline V gene, CDR1 is MDHEN and CDR2 is SYDVKM. The CDR3 protein is CASSFGGTQDSYGYTF. The CDR3 DNA sequence: TGTGCCAGCAGTTTTGGGGGGACACAAGATTCCTATGGCTACACCTTC.

The V call is TRBV5-4, the J call TRBJ2-1, with 7 bases fitting TRBD1. Germline CDR1 SGHNT, CDR2 YYREEE (reference sequence). CDR3 length equals 16 residues. With 4 bases clipped from V and 6 bases from J, the junction kept 13 bases outside the gene matches. CDR3 sequence: CASSPGGTGTGNEQFF. The CDR3 DNA reads as TGTGCCAGCAGCCCAGGGGGAACAGGGACGGGCAATGAGCAGTTCTTC.

The rearrangement joins TRBV30 to TRBJ1-2; no clear D. The germline V gene encodes CDR1 GTSNPN and CDR2 SVGIG (reference sequence). CDR3 length: 14 amino acids. V was shortened by 1 base and J by 1 base, with 10 bases between the two germline ends. CDR3 loop: CAWSEVGLNYGYTF. The CDR3 DNA follows: TGTGCCTGGAGTGAGGTAGGGCTTAACTATGGCTACACCTTC.

The chain combines TRBV19 with TRBJ2-7; the D gene is possibly TRBD1 (6 bases). Germline assignment: CDR1 LNHDA and CDR2 SQIVND (reference sequence). The V end was cut by 8 bases, the J end by 3 bases, with 17 bases between. This CDR3 is 14 amino acids long. The CDR3 nucleotides read TGTGCCAGTGGTAAAACAGGGTCCGACTACGAGCAGTACTTC. This encodes CASGKTGSDYEQYF.

Regarding this clone: A junction boundary mismatches the germline segment, possibly from a read error. CDR3 loop: CASSLGGGQPQHF. CDR3 coding DNA: TGTGCCAGCAGCTTAGGCGGGGGTCAGCCCCAGCATTTT. The gene calls are TRBV12-3 or TRBV12-4 and TRBJ1-5, with D maybe TRBD1 (5 bases). This CDR3 contains 13 residues.

The rearrangement links TRBV19 to TRBJ1-5, with TRBD1 matching over 10 bases. The junction had 4 bases not matched to a gene; V was cut back by 5 bases and J by 3 bases. Germline V CDR1 and CDR2: LNHDA, SQIVND (reference sequence). This CDR3 has 15 residues. The CDR3 nucleotides read TGTGCCAGTAGTCCGACAGGGGGCACCAATCAGCCCCAGCATTTT. It translates to CASSPTGGTNQPQHF.

The chain couples TRBV28 to TRBJ1-1; D not resolved. The germline gives CDR1 MDHEN, CDR2 SYDVKM. The CDR3 runs 14 residues. The V gene lost 6 bases and the J gene lost 4 bases, with 15 bases spanning the gap. The CDR3 loop reads CASRAQVSGTEAFF. CDR3 sequence (DNA): TGTGCCAGCAGGGCACAAGTCAGCGGCACTGAAGCTTTCTTT.

The chain has TRBV4-1 and TRBJ2-1; 7 bases agree with TRBD2. The CDR3 is made up of 17 amino acids. The V gene end was trimmed by 1 base and the J gene end by 3 bases; junction bases not matched to a gene: 9. Germline lookup yields CDR1 MGHRA and CDR2 YSYEKL. Written as DNA, the CDR3 is TGCGCCAGCAGCCAAGCGCCCCCGGCGGGGGACTACAATGAGCAGTTCTTC. It yields the protein CASSQAPPAGDYNEQFF.

The chain links TRBV5-1 to TRBJ1-3; D unresolved. Trimming removed 0 bases at V and 3 bases at J, with 7 bases between. The length of the CDR3 is 14 residues. CDR1 SGHRS and CDR2 YFSETQ come from the germline V gene. CDR3 residues: CASSLAGGGNTIYF. CDR3 sequence (DNA): TGCGCCAGCAGCTTGGCCGGAGGTGGAAACACCATATATTTT.

The V gene is TRBV28, the J gene TRBJ2-7; D is possibly TRBD1 (5 bases). Germline CDR1 is MDHEN and CDR2 is SYDVKM. This CDR3 contains 12 residues. V dropped 5 bases and J dropped 3 bases, with 8 bases sitting between them. CDR3 loop: CASSRQIYEQYF. The CDR3 bases are TGTGCCAGCAGTCGACAGATCTACGAGCAGTACTTC.

The V gene is TRBV5-6, the J gene TRBJ2-5; D not certain. Germline-derived CDR1 and CDR2 are SGHDT and YYEEEE. The CDR3 contains 13 residues. With 1 base removed from V and 5 bases from J, the gap between germline ends came to 9 bases. CDR3 in amino acids: CASSLNLRETQYF. CDR3 in DNA: TGTGCCAGCAGCTTGAACCTCCGGGAGACCCAGTACTTC.

CDR3 protein: CASSLSGTSGVYEQYF. In nucleotides, the CDR3 is TGTGCCAGCAGTTTATCTGGGACTAGCGGGGTTTACGAGCAGTACTTC. The chain joins TRBV27 to TRBJ2-7; 13 nucleotides agree with TRBD2. V gave up 0 bases and J gave up 4 bases; unmatched junction bases: 3. The CDR3 length is 16 residues. Germline assignment: CDR1 MNHEY and CDR2 SMNVEV (reference sequence).

V gene TRBV3-1 (or the pseudogene TRBV3-2) combines with J gene TRBJ1-2; 7 bases align to TRBD1. The trim removed 4 bases at V and 8 bases at J, leaving 7 bases unmatched. CDR1 is LGHDT, CDR2 YNNKEL, per germline (reference sequence). The CDR3 runs 13 residues. The CDR3 nucleotides are TGTGCCAGCAGCCCTCGAGGGACAGTCGGCTACACCTTC. Translation: CASSPRGTVGYTF.

This sequence joins TRBV13 and TRBJ2-7; 11 bases are shared with TRBD2. CDR3 length equals 19 residues. V shed 5 bases, J shed 2 bases, and the junction held 17 bases outside the gene matches. Germline values: CDR1 PRHDT, CDR2 FYEKMQ (reference sequence). The CDR3 DNA reads TGTGCCAGCAGCCGTAAGACTAGCGGGGTGCCGACCCTACCCTACGAGCAGTACTTC. The encoded protein is CASSRKTSGVPTLPYEQYF.

The chain links TRBV7-2 to TRBJ1-1; 8 bases agree with TRBD1. Germline V gene data show CDR1 as SGHTA and CDR2 as FQGNSA. The CDR3 runs to 15 residues. V shed 0 bases and J 6 bases; nucleotides not matched to a gene: 6. The CDR3 here is CASSLAQGASAEAFF. CDR3 coding DNA: TGTGCCAGCAGCTTAGCGCAGGGGGCAAGCGCTGAAGCTTTCTTT. Full variable domain (rest looked up from reference TRBV7-2 and TRBJ1-1): GAGVSQSPSNKVTEKGKDVELRCDPISGHTALYWYRQSLGQGLEFLIYFQGNSAPDKSGLPSDRFSAERTGGSVSTLTIQRTQQEDSAVYLCASSLAQGASAEAFFGQGTRLTVV.

This clone appeared once. This rearrangement joins TRBV5-5 to TRBJ2-5; unclear D gene. The CDR3 length is 14 residues. V was cut by 0 bases and J by 0 bases, with 6 bases left in between. Germline CDR1 and CDR2: SGHKS and YYEKEE (reference sequence). This CDR3 reads CASSLVIYQETQYF. In DNA form, the CDR3 reads TGTGCCAGCAGCTTGGTGATCTACCAAGAGACCCAGTACTTC.

V and J are TRBV5-4 and TRBJ2-7; 9 bases line up with TRBD1. V gave up 4 bases and J gave up 7 bases; unmatched junction bases: 6. CDR1 is SGHNT and CDR2 is YYREEE in the germline V gene (reference sequence). CDR3 size: 13 residues. This CDR3 is CASSTGQGSEQYF. DNA for the CDR3: TGTGCCAGCAGCACGGGACAGGGAAGTGAGCAGTACTTC.